This T cell receptor beta chain was profiled in a study of T cell clonotyping in hematopoietic cell transplantation. Across the study: Pretransplant recipient samples were taken after cytoreduction. Points from the study as a whole: Higher Inverse Simpson Index values in graft donor and pretransplant recipient predicted broader posttransplant TCR diversity. At the given depth, recipient repertoires were over 95% de novo clonotypes. After transplant, recipient diversity fell while pathologically expanded clonotypes grew through day 180.

Time point specified: recipient sample about 28 days before transplant, after cytoreduction. This clone was recorded only once. As yet, its antigen is unknown. Using immunoSEQ multiplex PCR, the repertoire was profiled, and TCRdb retains in-frame clones only, with some absent. This sample has some 5,000 clones, with 80% found just once. This specimen was peripheral blood mononuclear cells, taken before stem cell transplant. This receptor was taken from a woman between 50 and 59 years old with acute myeloid leukemia. Some clones in this sample may be carry-over from other donors' samples.

The DNA of the CDR3 is TGTGCCAGCAGCTTAGCGGACGGACAGCCCTCCTCCTACGAGCAGTACTTC. It specifies CASSLADGQPSSYEQYF. This chain joins TRBV7-8 and TRBJ2-7; a weak D match, TRBD1 (6 bases). The V end was cut by 0 bases, the J end by 0 bases, with 15 bases between. This CDR3 has 17 residues. Germline lookup yields CDR1 SGHVS and CDR2 FQNEAQ.